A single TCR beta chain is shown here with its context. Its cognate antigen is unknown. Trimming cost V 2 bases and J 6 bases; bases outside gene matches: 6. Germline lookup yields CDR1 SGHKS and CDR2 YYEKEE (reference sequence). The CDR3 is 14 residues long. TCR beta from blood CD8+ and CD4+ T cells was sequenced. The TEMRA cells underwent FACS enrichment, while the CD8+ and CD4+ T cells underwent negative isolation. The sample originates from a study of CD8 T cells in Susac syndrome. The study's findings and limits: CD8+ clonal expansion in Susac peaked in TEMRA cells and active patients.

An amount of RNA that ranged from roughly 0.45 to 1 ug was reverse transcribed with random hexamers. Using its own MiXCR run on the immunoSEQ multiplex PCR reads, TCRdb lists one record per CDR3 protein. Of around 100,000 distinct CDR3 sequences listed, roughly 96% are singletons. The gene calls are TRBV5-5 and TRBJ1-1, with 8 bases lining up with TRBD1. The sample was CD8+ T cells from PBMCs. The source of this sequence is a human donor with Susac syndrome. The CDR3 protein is CASSFSSGGSEAFF. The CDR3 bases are TGTGCCAGCAGCTTCAGTTCAGGGGGCTCTGAAGCTTTCTTT.